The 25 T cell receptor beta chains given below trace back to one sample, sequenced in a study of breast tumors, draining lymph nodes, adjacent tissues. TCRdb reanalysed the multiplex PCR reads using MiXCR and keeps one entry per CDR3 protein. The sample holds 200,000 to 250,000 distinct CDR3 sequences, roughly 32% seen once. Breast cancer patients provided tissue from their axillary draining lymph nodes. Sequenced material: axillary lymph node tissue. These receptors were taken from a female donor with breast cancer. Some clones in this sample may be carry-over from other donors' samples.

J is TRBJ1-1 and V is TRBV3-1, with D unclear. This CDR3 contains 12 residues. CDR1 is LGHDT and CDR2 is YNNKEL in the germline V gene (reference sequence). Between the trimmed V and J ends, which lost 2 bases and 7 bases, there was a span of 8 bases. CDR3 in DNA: TGTGCCAGCAGCCAACTCGGTCTTGAAGCTTTCTTT. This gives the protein CASSQLGLEAFF.

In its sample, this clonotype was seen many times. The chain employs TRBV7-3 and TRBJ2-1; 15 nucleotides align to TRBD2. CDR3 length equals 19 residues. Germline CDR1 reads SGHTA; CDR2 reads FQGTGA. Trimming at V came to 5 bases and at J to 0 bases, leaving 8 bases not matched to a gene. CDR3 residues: CASSLGTSGRRSSYNEQFF. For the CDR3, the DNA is TGTGCCAGCAGCCTCGGGACTAGCGGGAGGAGAAGCTCCTACAATGAGCAGTTCTTC. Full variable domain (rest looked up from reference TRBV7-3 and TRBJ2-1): GAGVSQTPSNKVTEKGKYVELRCDPISGHTALYWYRQSLGQGPEFLIYFQGTGAADDSGLPNDRFFAVRPEGSVSTLKIQRTERGDSAVYLCASSLGTSGRRSSYNEQFFGPGTRLTVL.

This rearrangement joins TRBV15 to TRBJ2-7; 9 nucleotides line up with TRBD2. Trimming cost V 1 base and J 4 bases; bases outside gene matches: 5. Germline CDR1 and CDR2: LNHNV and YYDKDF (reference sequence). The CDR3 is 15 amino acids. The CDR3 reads CATSRGAGGPYEQYF. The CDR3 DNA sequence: TGTGCCACCAGCAGAGGGGCGGGAGGGCCGTACGAGCAGTACTTC.

The CDR3 region has the DNA TGTGCCAGCAGTCCCCCTGTGGACTGCTCCAATGAGCAGTTCTTC. It encodes CASSPPVDCSNEQFF. The rearrangement uses TRBV2 and TRBJ2-1, with a weak D call TRBD2 (5 bases). The germline V and J ends were trimmed by 5 bases and 6 bases, with 17 bases remaining between them. Germline-derived CDR1 and CDR2 are SNHLY and FYNNEI. The CDR3 is made up of 15 amino acids.

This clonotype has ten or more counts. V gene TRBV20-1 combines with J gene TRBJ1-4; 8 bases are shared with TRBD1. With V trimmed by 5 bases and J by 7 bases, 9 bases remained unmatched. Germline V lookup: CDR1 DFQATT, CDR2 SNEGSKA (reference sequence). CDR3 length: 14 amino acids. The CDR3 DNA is TGCAGTGCTTGCAAGACAGGGGTGTGTGAAAAACTGTTTTTT. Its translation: CSACKTGVCEKLFF.

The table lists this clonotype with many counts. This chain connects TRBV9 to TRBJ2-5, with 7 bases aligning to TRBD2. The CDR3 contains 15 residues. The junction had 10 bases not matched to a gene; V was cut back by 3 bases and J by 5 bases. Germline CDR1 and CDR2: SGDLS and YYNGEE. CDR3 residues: CASSAWGRAGETQYF. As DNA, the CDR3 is TGTGCCAGCAGCGCCTGGGGGAGGGCGGGGGAGACCCAGTACTTC. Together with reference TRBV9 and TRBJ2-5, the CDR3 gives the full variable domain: DSGVTQTPKHLITATGQRVTLRCSPRSGDLSVYWYQQSLDQGLQFLIQYYNGEERAKGNILERFSAQQFPDLHSELNLSSLELGDSALYFCASSAWGRAGETQYFGPGTRLLVL.

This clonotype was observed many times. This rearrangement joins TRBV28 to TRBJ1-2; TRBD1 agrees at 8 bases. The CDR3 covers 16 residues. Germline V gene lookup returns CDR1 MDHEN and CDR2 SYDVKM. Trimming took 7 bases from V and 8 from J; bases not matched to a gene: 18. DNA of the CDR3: TGTGCCAGCAAACTACCAGGGGGCGGACCCAGGGTAGGCTACACCTTC. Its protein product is CASKLPGGGPRVGYTF.

This chain's CDR3 is CASSPLAGQPQHF. CDR3 DNA sequence: TGTGCCAGCAGCCCCCTCGCGGGGCAGCCCCAGCATTTT. This rearrangement joins TRBV7-8 to TRBJ1-5; no clear D gene. The CDR3 spans 13 residues. The germline V gene has CDR1 SGHVS and CDR2 FQNEAQ. Trimming took 5 bases from V and 7 from J, leaving 12 bases between them. The whole variable domain, remainder taken from reference TRBV7-8 and TRBJ1-5, is GAGVSQSPRYKVAKRGQDVALRCDPISGHVSLFWYQQALGQGPEFLTYFQNEAQLDKSGLPSDRFFAERPEGSVSTLKIQRTQQEDSAVYLCASSPLAGQPQHFGDGTRLSIL.

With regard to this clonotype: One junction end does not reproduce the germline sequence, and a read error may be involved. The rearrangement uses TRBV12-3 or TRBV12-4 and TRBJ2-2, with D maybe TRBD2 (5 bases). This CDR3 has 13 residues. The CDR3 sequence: CASSLKGTGELVF. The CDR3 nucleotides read TGTGCCAGCAGTTTAAAGGGCACCGGGGAGCTAGTTTTT.

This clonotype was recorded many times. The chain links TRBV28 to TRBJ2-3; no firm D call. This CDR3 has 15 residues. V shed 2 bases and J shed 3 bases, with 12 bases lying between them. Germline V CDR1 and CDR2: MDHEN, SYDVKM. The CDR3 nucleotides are TGTGCCAGCAGTTTAGGTATGCAAGCGACAGATACGCAGTATTTT. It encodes CASSLGMQATDTQYF. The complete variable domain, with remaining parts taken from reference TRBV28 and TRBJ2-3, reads DVKVTQSSRYLVKRTGEKVFLECVQDMDHENMFWYRQDPGLGLRLIYFSYDVKMKEKGDIPEGYSVSREKKERFSLILESASTNQTSMYLCASSLGMQATDTQYFGPGTRLTVL.

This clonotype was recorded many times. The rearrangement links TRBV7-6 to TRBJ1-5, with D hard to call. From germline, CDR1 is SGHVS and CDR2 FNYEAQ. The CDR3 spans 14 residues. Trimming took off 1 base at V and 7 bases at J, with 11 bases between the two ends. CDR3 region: CASSLGGSGQPQHF. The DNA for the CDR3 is TGTGCCAGCAGCTTAGGGGGTTCTGGGCAGCCCCAGCATTTT. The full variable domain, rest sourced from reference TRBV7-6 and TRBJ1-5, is GAGVSQSPRYKVTKRGQDVALRCDPISGHVSLYWYRQALGQGPEFLTYFNYEAQQDKSGLPNDRFSAERPEGSISTLTIQRTEQRDSAMYRCASSLGGSGQPQHFGDGTRLSIL.

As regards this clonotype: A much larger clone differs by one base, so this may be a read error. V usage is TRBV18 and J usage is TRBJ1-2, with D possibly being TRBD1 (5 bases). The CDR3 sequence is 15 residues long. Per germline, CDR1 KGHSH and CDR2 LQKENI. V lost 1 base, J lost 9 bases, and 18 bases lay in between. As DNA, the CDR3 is TGTGCCAGCTCACCACTTCCGCAGGGATCCGATTGCTACACCTTC. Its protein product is CASSPLPQGSDCYTF.

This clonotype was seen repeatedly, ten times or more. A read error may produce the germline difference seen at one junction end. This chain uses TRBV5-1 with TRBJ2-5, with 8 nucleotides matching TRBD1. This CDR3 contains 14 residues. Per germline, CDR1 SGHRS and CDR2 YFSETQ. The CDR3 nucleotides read TGCGCCAGCAGCTTTGGACAGGGCCAAGACACCCAGTACTTC. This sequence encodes CASSFGQGQDTQYF.

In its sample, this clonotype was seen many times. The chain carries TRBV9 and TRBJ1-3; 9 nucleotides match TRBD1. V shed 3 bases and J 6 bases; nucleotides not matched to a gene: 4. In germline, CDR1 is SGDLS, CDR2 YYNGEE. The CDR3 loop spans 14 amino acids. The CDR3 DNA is TGTGCCAGCAGCGGCCGGACAGGGGAAAACACCATATATTTT. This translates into CASSGRTGENTIYF.

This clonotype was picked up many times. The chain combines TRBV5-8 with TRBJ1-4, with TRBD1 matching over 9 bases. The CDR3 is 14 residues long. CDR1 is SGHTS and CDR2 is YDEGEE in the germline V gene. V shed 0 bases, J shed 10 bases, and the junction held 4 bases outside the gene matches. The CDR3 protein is CASSLADRGGKLFF. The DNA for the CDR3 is TGTGCCAGCAGCTTGGCGGACAGGGGTGGAAAACTGTTTTTT.

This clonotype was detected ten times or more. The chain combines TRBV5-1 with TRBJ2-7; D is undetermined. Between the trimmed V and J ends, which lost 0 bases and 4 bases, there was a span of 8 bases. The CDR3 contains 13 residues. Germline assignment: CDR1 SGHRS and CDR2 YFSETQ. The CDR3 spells CASSLVSGYEQYF. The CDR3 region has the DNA TGCGCCAGCAGCTTGGTCTCCGGGTACGAGCAGTACTTC.

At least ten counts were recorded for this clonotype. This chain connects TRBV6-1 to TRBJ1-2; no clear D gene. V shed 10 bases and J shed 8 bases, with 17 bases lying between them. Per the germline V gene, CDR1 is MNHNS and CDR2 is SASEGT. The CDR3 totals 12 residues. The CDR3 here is CATGLGSTGYTF. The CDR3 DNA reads TGTGCCACCGGCCTCGGGTCCACGGGCTACACCTTC.

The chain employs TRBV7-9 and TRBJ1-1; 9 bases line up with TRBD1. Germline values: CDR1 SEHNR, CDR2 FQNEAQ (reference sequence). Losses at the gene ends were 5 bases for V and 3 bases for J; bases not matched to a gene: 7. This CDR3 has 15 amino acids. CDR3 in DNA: TGTGCCAGCAGCGCCGCCGGGACAGGGTACACTGAAGCTTTCTTT. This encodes CASSAAGTGYTEAFF.

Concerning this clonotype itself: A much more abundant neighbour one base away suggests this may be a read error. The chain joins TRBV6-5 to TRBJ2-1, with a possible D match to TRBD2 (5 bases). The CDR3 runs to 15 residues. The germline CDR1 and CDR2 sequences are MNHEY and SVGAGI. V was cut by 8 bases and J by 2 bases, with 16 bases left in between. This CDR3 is CASEDRGGAYNEQFF. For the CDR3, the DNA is TGTGCCAGCGAGGATCGGGGTGGGGCCTACAATGAGCAGTTCTTC.

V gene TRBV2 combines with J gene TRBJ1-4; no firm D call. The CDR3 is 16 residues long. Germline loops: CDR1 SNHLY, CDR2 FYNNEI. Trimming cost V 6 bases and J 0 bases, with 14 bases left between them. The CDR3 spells CASREQILSTNEKLFF. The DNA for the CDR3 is TGTGCCAGCAGAGAACAGATATTATCAACTAATGAAAAACTGTTTTTT.

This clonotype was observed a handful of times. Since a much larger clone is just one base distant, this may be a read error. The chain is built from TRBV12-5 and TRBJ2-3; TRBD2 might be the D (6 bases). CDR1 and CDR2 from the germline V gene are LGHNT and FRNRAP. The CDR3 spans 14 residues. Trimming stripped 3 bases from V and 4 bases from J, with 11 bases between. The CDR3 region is CASGFPGEADTQYF. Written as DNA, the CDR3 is TGTGCTAGTGGTTTCCCGGGAGAGGCAGATACGCAGTATTTT.

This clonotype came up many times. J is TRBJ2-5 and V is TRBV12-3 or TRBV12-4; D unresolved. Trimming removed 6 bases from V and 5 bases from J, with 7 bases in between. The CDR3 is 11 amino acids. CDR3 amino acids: CASSPLETQYF. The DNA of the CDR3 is TGTGCCAGCAGCCCGTTGGAGACCCAGTACTTC.

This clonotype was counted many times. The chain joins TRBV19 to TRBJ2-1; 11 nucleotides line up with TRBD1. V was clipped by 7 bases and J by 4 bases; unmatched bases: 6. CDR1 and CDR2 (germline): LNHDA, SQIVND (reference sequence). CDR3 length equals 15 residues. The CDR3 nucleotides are TGTGCCAGTAAGCCGGACAGGGGGCGGTACAATGAGCAGTTCTTC. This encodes CASKPDRGRYNEQFF.

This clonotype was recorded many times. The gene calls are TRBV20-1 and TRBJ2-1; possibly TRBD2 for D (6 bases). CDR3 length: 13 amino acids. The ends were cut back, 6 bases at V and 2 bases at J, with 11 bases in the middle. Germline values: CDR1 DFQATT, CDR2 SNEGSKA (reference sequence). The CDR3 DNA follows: TGCAGTGCCCCGGAGGGCGCCTACAATGAGCAGTTCTTC. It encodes CSAPEGAYNEQFF.

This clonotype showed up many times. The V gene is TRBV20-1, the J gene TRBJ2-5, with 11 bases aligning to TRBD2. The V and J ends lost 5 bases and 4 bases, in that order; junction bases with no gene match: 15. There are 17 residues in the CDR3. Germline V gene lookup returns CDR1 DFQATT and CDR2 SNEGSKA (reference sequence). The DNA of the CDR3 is TGCAGTGCTCCAGGATCACTAGCGGGAGCGCCGGCAGAGACCCAGTACTTC. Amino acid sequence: CSAPGSLAGAPAETQYF.